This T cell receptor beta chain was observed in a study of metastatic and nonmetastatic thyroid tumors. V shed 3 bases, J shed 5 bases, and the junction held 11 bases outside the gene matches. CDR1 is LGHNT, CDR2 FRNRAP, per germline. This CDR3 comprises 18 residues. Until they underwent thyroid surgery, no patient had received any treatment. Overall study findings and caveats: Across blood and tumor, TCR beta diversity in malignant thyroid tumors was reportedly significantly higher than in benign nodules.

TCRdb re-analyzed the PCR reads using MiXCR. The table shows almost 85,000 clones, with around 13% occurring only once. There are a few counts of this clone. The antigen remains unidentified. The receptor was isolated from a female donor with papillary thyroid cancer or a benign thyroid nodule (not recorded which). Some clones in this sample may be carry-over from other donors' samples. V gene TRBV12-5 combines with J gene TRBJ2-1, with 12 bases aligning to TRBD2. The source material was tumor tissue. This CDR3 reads CASGFAPSLAGGHNEQFF. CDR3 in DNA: TGTGCTAGTGGTTTTGCCCCCTCACTAGCGGGAGGCCACAATGAGCAGTTCTTC.